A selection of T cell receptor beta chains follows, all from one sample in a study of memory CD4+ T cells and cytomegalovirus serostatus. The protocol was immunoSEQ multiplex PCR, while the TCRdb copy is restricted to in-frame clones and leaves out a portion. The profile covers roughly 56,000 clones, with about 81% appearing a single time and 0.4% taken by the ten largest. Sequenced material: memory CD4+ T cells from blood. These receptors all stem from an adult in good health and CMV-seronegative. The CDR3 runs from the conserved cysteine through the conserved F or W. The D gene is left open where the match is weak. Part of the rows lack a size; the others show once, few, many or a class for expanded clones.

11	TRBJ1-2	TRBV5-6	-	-	CASSREYGYTF	TGTGCCAGCAGCCGGGAATATGGCTACACCTTC
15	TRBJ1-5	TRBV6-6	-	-	CASSLTQGTNQPQHF	TGTGCCAGCAGTTTAACTCAGGGTACCAATCAGCCCCAGCATTTT
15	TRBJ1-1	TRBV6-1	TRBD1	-	CASNQGRAGGTEAFF	TGTGCCAGCAATCAAGGCAGGGCAGGGGGGACTGAAGCTTTCTTT
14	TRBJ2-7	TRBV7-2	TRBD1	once	CASSLETGQYEQYF	TGTGCCAGCAGCTTAGAGACAGGGCAGTACGAGCAGTACTTC
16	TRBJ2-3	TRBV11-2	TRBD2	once	CASTKGGQRGTDTQYF	TGTGCCAGCACCAAAGGGGGGCAGCGGGGGACAGATACGCAGTATTTT
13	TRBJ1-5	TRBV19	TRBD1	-	CASRDREDQPQHF	TGTGCCAGTAGGGACAGGGAGGATCAGCCCCAGCATTTT
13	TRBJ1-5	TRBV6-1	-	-	CASSDPAGQPQHF	TGTGCCAGCAGTGACCCCGCGGGGCAGCCCCAGCATTTT
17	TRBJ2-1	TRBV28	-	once	CASSSPWAGEAYNEQFF	TGTGCCAGCAGTTCTCCATGGGCAGGGGAGGCCTACAATGAGCAGTTCTTC
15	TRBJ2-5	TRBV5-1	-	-	CASSLARTAQETQYF	TGCGCCAGCAGCTTGGCCCGGACAGCCCAAGAGACCCAGTACTTC
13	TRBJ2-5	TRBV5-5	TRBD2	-	CASSSPGGETQYF	TGTGCCAGCAGCTCCCCGGGGGGAGAGACCCAGTACTTC
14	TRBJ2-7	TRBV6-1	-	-	CASSARTEAYEQYF	TGTGCCAGCAGCGCAAGGACAGAGGCCTACGAGCAGTACTTC
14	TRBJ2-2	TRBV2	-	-	CAGQTGKGTGELFF	TGTGCCGGTCAGACGGGGAAGGGCACCGGGGAGCTGTTTTTT
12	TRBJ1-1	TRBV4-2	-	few	CASSQANTEAFF	TGTGCCAGCAGCCAAGCGAACACTGAAGCTTTCTTT
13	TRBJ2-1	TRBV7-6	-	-	CASSLGGVPEQFF	TGTGCCAGCAGCTTAGGAGGGGTACCTGAGCAGTTCTTC
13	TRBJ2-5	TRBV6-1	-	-	CASSGTAQETQYF	TGTGCCAGCAGTGGGACCGCACAAGAGACCCAGTACTTC
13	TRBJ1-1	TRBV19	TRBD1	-	CASSSTGGASSFF	TGTGCCAGTAGTTCGACAGGGGGCGCTTCCTCTTTCTTT
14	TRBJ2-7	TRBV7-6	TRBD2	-	CASSLAGKFYEQYF	TGTGCCAGCAGCCTAGCGGGAAAATTCTACGAGCAGTACTTC
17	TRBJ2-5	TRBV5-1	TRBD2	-	CASSSGLAGSIGETQYF	TGCGCCAGCAGCTCGGGACTAGCGGGGAGTATAGGGGAGACCCAGTACTTC
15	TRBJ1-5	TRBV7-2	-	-	CASSSPTDSSQPQHF	TGTGCCAGCAGCTCACCTACCGACAGTAGCCAGCCCCAGCATTTT
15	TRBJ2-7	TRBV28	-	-	CASSFVRGSGAEQYF	TGTGCCAGCAGTTTCGTCAGGGGGTCGGGGGCCGAGCAGTACTTC
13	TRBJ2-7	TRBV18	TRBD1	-	CASSPPHRGDEYF	TGTGCCAGCTCACCACCCCACAGGGGGGATGAGTACTTC
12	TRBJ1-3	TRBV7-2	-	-	CASSLTINTIYF	TGTGCCAGCAGCCTCACCATAAACACCATATATTTT
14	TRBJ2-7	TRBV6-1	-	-	CASRALGAGYEQYF	TGTGCCAGCAGGGCACTCGGAGCAGGCTACGAGCAGTACTTC
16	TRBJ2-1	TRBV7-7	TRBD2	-	CASSQTSGGTYNEQFF	TGTGCTAGCAGCCAGACTAGCGGGGGGACCTACAATGAGCAGTTCTTC
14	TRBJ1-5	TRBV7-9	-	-	CASSPGGDGQPQHF	TGTGCCAGCAGCCCTGGGGGGGACGGTCAGCCCCAGCATTTT
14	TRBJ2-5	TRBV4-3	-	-	CASSQGTGRETQYF	TGCGCCAGCAGCCAAGGTACAGGGCGGGAGACCCAGTACTTC
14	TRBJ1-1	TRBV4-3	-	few	CASSQGARLGEAFF	TGCGCCAGCAGCCAAGGGGCAAGGCTAGGTGAAGCTTTCTTT
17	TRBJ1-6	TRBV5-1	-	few	CASSLAGTASYNSPLHF	TGCGCCAGCAGCTTGGCAGGGACCGCCTCCTATAATTCACCCCTCCACTTT
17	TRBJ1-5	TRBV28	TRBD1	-	CASSSLGQGNSNQPQHF	TGTGCCAGCAGTTCCCTCGGACAGGGGAATAGCAATCAGCCCCAGCATTTT